Presented here are 3 T cell receptor beta chains from one specimen sequenced in a study of cytomegalovirus exposure and HLA in healthy donors. The PCR contained 60 Vbeta and 13 Jbeta primers. Produced via immunoSEQ multiplex PCR; TCRdb's table is partial and in-frame only. The table includes about 210,000 clones, about 80% detected once. The sample consisted of PBMCs. These receptors were taken from a man in his forties in good health and CMV-seropositive.

The rearrangement joins TRBV2 to TRBJ2-3; 12 bases map to TRBD2. CDR3 length equals 15 residues. V shed 6 bases and J 6 bases; nucleotides not matched to a gene: 7. Germline loops: CDR1 SNHLY, CDR2 FYNNEI. The DNA of the CDR3 is TGTGCCAGCAGACGACTAGCGGGAGCTTCCGATACGCAGTATTTT. This sequence encodes CASRRLAGASDTQYF. Using reference TRBV2 and TRBJ2-3 for the parts outside the CDR3, the full variable domain is EPEVTQTPSHQVTQMGQEVILRCVPISNHLYFYWYRQILGQKVEFLVSFYNNEISEKSEIFDDQFSVERPDGSNFTLKIRSTKLEDSAMYFCASRRLAGASDTQYFGPGTRLTVL.

As concerns this clone: The sample holds other DNA sequences that translate to the same CDR3. The chain employs TRBV6-5 and TRBJ1-2, with TRBD1 matching 9 bases. The CDR3 contains 15 residues. Unmatched junction bases numbered 0, after V lost 0 bases and J lost 1 base. CDR1 MNHEY and CDR2 SVGAGI come from the germline V gene. CDR3 nucleotide sequence: TGTGCCAGCAGTTACTCGGGACAGGGTAACTATGGCTACACCTTC. Encoded protein: CASSYSGQGNYGYTF.

The chain uses TRBV2 and TRBJ2-1; 13 bases match TRBD2. V trimming: 7 bases; J trimming: 3 bases; junction bases outside the gene matches: 3. The CDR3 extends over 15 amino acids. Germline CDR1 and CDR2: SNHLY and FYNNEI. Written as DNA, the CDR3 is TGTGCCAGCACCGGGACTAGCGGGAACTACAATGAGCAGTTCTTC. Encoded protein: CASTGTSGNYNEQFF.